Listed below are T cell receptor beta chains from one sample, sequenced in a study of T-cell reconstitution after alpha-beta-depleted transplantation in children. In TCRdb, the PCR reads were re-called with MiXCR into one record per CDR3 protein. The sample has 500,000 to 650,000 distinct CDR3 sequences, about an eighth seen once. The sample here was PBMCs, mostly from graft donor cells, taken 360 days after TCRalphabeta/CD19-depleted stem cell transplant. These receptors were taken from a male patient younger than 18 who had a stem cell transplant for acute myeloid leukemia, so the T cells may come from the graft donor. Both conserved end residues are part of each CDR3.

CDR3 protein: CSVEGLDWSPPYEQYF
V gene: TRBV29-1

CDR3 protein: CASSLVGSSGRYEQYF
V gene: TRBV13

CDR3 protein: CASSFAGSNYEQYF
V gene: TRBV27

CDR3 protein: CASSEGGRVSMNTEAFF
V gene: TRBV25-1

CDR3 protein: CASSQLAGVGETQYF
V gene: TRBV7-9

CDR3 protein: CASSQDLAVSSGSDTQYF
V gene: TRBV4-3

CDR3 protein: CASSLGLRYEQYF
V gene: TRBV3-1

CDR3 protein: CSVARQGPKNIQYF
V gene: TRBV29-1

CDR3 protein: CATSAGLNEQFF
V gene: TRBV24-1

CDR3 protein: CASSPYRSRTDTQYF
V gene: TRBV6-1

CDR3 protein: CSGAGLAGVIGAETQYF
V gene: TRBV20-1

CDR3 protein: CASSQDISLAGTQYF
V gene: TRBV4-3

CDR3 protein: CTSCPQTSGGFRSYNEQFF
V gene: TRBV12-3/TRBV12-4

CDR3 protein: CASSQASGTLYEQYF
V gene: TRBV3-1

CDR3 protein: CASGQDPNQPQHF
V gene: TRBV5-1

CDR3 protein: CASSKEGPDMGTEAFF
V gene: TRBV21-1

CDR3 protein: CSVIVRGRFYNEQFF
V gene: TRBV29-1

CDR3 protein: CAIRGSGTSSSPLHF
V gene: TRBV10-3

CDR3 protein: CASSSRGQGAYEKLFF
V gene: TRBV9

CDR3 protein: CASSPGYQPRNNEQFF
V gene: TRBV12-3/TRBV12-4

CDR3 protein: CASRGTAPGKQYF
V gene: TRBV10-3

CDR3 protein: CSAPSLDEQFF
V gene: TRBV20-1

CDR3 protein: CASSLVGSYGDWPYNEQFF
V gene: TRBV11-2

CDR3 protein: CASQGGQETQYF
V gene: TRBV6-6

CDR3 protein: CASSQDRGQGKSSYEQYF
V gene: TRBV4-2

CDR3 protein: CASRNGLDTYEQYF
V gene: TRBV5-1

CDR3 protein: CATSDYGRGGRETQYF
V gene: TRBV24-1

CDR3 protein: CASNIGTGLHEQFF
V gene: TRBV12-3/TRBV12-4

CDR3 protein: CASSLTSGNFRNEQFF
V gene: TRBV7-2

CDR3 protein: CSVESSGIFGELFF
V gene: TRBV29-1

CDR3 protein: CASSMGTGGLPSYEQYF
V gene: TRBV7-2

CDR3 protein: CASSLGRRHYEQYF
V gene: TRBV12-3/TRBV12-4

CDR3 protein: CSANFGDRWYEQYF
V gene: TRBV20-1

CDR3 protein: CSVEDLPSGRMGDTQYF
V gene: TRBV29-1

CDR3 protein: CSARDRGRAYEQYF
V gene: TRBV20-1

CDR3 protein: CSVETGTKSTDTQYF
V gene: TRBV29-1

CDR3 protein: CASSYWGATEAFF
V gene: TRBV6-2/TRBV6-3

CDR3 protein: CSAREGTGPNIQYF
V gene: TRBV20-1

CDR3 protein: CASSVWDSNRNTGELFF
V gene: TRBV9

CDR3 protein: CASSEGYGLASPLHF
V gene: TRBV5-6

CDR3 protein: CSVSAGVPTDTQYF
V gene: TRBV29-1

CDR3 protein: CAIRRALGDTGELFF
V gene: TRBV10-3

CDR3 protein: CASSRVAGGEETQYF
V gene: TRBV28

CDR3 protein: CASRGGDSGAKNIQYF
V gene: TRBV25-1

CDR3 protein: CASSPNGLAALSPYEQYF
V gene: TRBV7-9